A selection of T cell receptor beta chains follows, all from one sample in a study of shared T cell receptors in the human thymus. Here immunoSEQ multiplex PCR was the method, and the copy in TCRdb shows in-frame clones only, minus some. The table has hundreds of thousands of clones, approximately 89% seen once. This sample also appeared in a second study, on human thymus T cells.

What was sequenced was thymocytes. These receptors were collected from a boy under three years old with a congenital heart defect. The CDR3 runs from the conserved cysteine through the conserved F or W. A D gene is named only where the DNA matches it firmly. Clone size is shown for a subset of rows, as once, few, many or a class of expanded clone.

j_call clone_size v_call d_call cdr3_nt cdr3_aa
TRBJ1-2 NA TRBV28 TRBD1 TGTGCCAGCAGTTTAAGGGACAGGGAGGGTTGGGGGGGCTACACCTTC CASSLRDREGWGGYTF
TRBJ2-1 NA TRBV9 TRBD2 TGTGCCAGCAGCGTAGTCGGCGGGAGGCACAATGAGCAGTTCTTC CASSVVGGRHNEQFF
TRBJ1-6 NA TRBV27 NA TGTGCCAGCAGTTTATCGGGCACCCACCATAATTCACCCCTCCACTTT CASSLSGTHHNSPLHF
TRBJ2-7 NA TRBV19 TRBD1 TGTGCCAGCGCGACAGGGTTTGAGCAGTACTTC CASATGFEQYF
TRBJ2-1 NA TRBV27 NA TGTGCCAGCAGTATTCCAGGATCCTACAATGAGCAGTTCTTC CASSIPGSYNEQFF
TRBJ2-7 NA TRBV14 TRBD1 TGTGCCAGCAGCCGGGCGGACAGGGGAACCTACGAGCAGTACTTC CASSRADRGTYEQYF
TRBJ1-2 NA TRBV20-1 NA TGCAGTGCCCGAACAACATATGGCTACACCTTC CSARTTYGYTF
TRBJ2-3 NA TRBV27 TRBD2 TGTGCCAGCAGTCCGTGGACTAGCGGGCCTTACACAGATACGCAGTATTTT CASSPWTSGPYTDTQYF
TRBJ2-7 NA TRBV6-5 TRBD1 TGTGCCAGCCGGGACAGCCGAACCTCCTACGAGCAGTACTTC CASRDSRTSYEQYF
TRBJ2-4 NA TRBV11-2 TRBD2 TGTGCCAGCAGGGCGACTAGCGGGGGAGCCAAAAACATTCAGTACTTC CASRATSGGAKNIQYF
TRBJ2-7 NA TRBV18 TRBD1 TGTGCCAGCTCTCCCCAGGGACAGGAATCCTACGAGCAGTACTTC CASSPQGQESYEQYF
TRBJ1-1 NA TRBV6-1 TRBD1 TGTGCCAGCCTTAGACAGGGAGTCACTGAAGCTTTCTTT CASLRQGVTEAFF
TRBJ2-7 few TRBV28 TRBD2 TGTGCCAGCAGTTTATTGTGGGGGGGACCTACTACCGAGCAGTACTTC CASSLLWGGPTTEQYF
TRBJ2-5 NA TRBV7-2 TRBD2 TGTGCCAGCAGCCCATCACTAGCGGGGGGGCGGGAGACCCAGTACTTC CASSPSLAGGRETQYF
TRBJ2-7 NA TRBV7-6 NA TGTGCCAGCAGCTTAGTACGAGGATCCTACGAGCAGTACTTC CASSLVRGSYEQYF